The source of this T cell receptor beta chain is a study of Ad26.COV2.S vaccination and SARS-CoV-2 variants. Looking at the study overall: Once, or twice with 56 days between doses, Ad26.COV2.S was given intramuscularly.

Noted treatment: some 19 received Ad26.COV2.S at low or high dose, single or two shots; several received placebo; per-sample allocation not given. Following the first vaccine or placebo injection, samples were taken on day 63. An 18-55-year-old adult in Boston served as donor. An Ad26 vector carrying the Wuhan-strain SARS-CoV-2 spike served as the vaccine. Clones were read by immunoSEQ multiplex PCR, and TCRdb kept only the in-frame ones, dropping some. The sample has about 430,000 clones; 75% to 95% are singletons. The TCR sequence derives from a person between 18 and 65 years old who received the Ad26.COV2.S COVID-19 vaccine or a placebo. The starting material was peripheral blood, obtained in a trial of Ad26.COV2.S vaccine versus placebo.

The CDR3 is CAWSVRRTSGSTDTQYF. The CDR3 nucleotides are TGTGCCTGGAGTGTACGACGGACTAGCGGAAGCACAGATACGCAGTATTTT. This chain uses TRBV30 with TRBJ2-3; 10 bases are shared with TRBD2. Germline CDR1 GTSNPN, CDR2 SVGIG (reference sequence). With V trimmed by 0 bases and J by 0 bases, 6 bases remained unmatched. The CDR3 is made up of 17 amino acids. Together with reference TRBV30 and TRBJ2-3, the CDR3 gives the full variable domain: SQTIHQWPATLVQPVGSPLSLECTVEGTSNPNLYWYRQAAGRGLQLLFYSVGIGQISSEVPQNLSASRPQDRQFILSSKKLLLSDSGFYLCAWSVRRTSGSTDTQYFGPGTRLTVL.